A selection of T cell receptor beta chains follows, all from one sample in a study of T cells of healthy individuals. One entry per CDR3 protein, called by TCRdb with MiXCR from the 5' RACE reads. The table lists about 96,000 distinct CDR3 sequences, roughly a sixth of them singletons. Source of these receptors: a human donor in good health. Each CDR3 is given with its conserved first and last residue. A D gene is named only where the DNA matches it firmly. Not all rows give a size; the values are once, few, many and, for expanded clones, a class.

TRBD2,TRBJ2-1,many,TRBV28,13,CASRGLALGEQFF,TGTGCCAGCAGGGGACTAGCTCTAGGTGAGCAGTTCTTC
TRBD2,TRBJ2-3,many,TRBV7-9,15,CASSLGTSGTDTQYF,TGTGCCAGCAGCTTGGGGACTAGCGGAACAGATACGCAGTATTTT
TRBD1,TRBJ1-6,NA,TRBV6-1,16,CASTDRGIGLWSPLHF,TGTGCCAGCACGGACAGGGGAATAGGTCTTTGGTCACCCCTCCACTTT
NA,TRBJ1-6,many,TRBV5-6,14,CASSLKGMDSPLHF,TGTGCCAGCAGCTTGAAGGGGATGGATTCACCCCTCCACTTT
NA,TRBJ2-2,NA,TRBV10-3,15,CAISESRQETGELFF,TGTGCCATCAGTGAGTCTCGACAGGAGACCGGGGAGCTGTTTTTT
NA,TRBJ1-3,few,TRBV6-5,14,CASSYGTSGNTIYF,TGTGCCAGCAGTTACGGGACATCTGGAAACACCATATATTTT
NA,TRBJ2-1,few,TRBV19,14,CASSIVAGRNEQFF,TGTGCCAGTAGTATAGTGGCAGGGCGTAATGAGCAGTTCTTC
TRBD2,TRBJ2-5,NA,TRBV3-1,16,CASSQDYGGTQETQYF,TGTGCCAGCAGCCAAGACTACGGGGGGACCCAAGAGACCCAGTACTTC
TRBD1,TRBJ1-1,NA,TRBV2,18,CASSEGSPGTGGGTEAFF,TGTGCCAGCAGTGAAGGGAGCCCCGGGACAGGGGGTGGCACTGAAGCTTTCTTT
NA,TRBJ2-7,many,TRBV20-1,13,CSAIPGHSYEQYF,TGCAGTGCTATACCGGGACATTCCTACGAGCAGTACTTC
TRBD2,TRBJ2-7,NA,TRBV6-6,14,CATISWGGTYEQYF,TGTGCCACTATTTCGTGGGGAGGGACCTACGAGCAGTACTTC
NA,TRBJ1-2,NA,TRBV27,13,CASSPAGPYGYTF,TGTGCCAGCAGTCCGGCCGGACCTTATGGCTACACCTTC
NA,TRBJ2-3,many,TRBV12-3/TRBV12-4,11,CASSRTDTQYF,TGTGCCAGCAGTCGCACAGATACGCAGTATTTT
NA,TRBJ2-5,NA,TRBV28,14,CASSSRLGVETQYF,TGTGCCAGCAGTTCCCGACTAGGCGTGGAGACCCAGTACTTC
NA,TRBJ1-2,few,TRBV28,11,CASSLGTGYTF,TGTGCCAGCAGTTTGGGGACAGGCTACACCTTC
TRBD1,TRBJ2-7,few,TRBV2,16,CASSDRVTGGSYEQYF,TGTGCCAGCAGTGACAGAGTGACAGGGGGCTCCTACGAGCAGTACTTC
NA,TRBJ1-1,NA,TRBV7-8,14,CASSLGQTNSEAFF,TGTGCCAGCAGCTTAGGACAGACGAATTCTGAAGCTTTCTTT
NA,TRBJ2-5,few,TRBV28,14,CASSFIGQGETQYF,TGTGCCAGCAGTTTTATCGGCCAGGGGGAGACCCAGTACTTC
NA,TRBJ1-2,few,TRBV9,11,CASSGDGGYTF,TGTGCCAGCAGCGGGGACGGTGGCTACACCTTC
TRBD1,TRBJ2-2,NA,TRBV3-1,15,CASSYGQGETGELFF,TGTGCCAGCAGCTACGGACAGGGTGAAACCGGGGAGCTGTTTTTT
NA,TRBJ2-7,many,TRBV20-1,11,CSAREDYEQYF,TGCAGTGCTAGGGAAGATTACGAGCAGTACTTC
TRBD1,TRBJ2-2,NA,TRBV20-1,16,CSARDTGGANTGELFF,TGCAGTGCTAGAGACACAGGGGGCGCGAACACCGGGGAGCTGTTTTTT
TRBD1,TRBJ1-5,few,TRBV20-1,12,CSATDRLEPQHF,TGCAGTGCGACGGACAGGTTGGAGCCCCAGCATTTT
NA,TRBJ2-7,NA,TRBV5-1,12,CASSLSIHEQYF,TGCGCCAGCAGCTTGAGTATCCACGAGCAGTACTTC
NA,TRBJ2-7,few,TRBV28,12,CASIGQPEEQYF,TGTGCCAGCATCGGACAGCCTGAAGAGCAGTACTTC
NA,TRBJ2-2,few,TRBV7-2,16,CASSPWGGVNTGELFF,TGTGCCAGCAGCCCCTGGGGTGGAGTCAACACCGGGGAGCTGTTTTTT
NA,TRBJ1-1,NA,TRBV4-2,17,CASSQESFAGADTEAFF,TGTGCCAGCAGCCAAGAATCTTTTGCGGGGGCGGACACTGAAGCTTTCTTT
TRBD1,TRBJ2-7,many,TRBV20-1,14,CSAMAGGYSYEQYF,TGCAGTGCTATGGCAGGGGGCTATTCCTACGAGCAGTACTTC
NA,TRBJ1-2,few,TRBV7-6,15,CASSSLTAQTYGYTF,TGTGCCAGCAGCTCCCTGACAGCCCAAACCTATGGCTACACCTTC
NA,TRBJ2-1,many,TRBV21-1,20,CASSKVRVAGGYPNNNEQFF,TGTGCCAGCAGCAAAGTTCGGGTGGCGGGCGGATACCCTAATAACAATGAGCAGTTCTTC
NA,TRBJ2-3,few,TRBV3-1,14,CASSLAASTDTQYF,TGTGCCAGCAGCCTAGCGGCCAGCACAGATACGCAGTATTTT
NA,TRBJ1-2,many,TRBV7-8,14,CASSPHAREGGYTF,TGTGCCAGCAGCCCACATGCCAGGGAAGGCGGCTACACCTTC
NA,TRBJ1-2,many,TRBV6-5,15,CASSYDIASNYGYTF,TGTGCCAGCAGTTACGACATCGCCTCTAACTATGGCTACACCTTC
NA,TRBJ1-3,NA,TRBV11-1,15,CASSKGDQQGNTIYF,TGTGCCAGCAGCAAAGGGGACCAACAGGGAAACACCATATATTTT
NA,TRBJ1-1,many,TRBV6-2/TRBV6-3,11,CATTDGDEAFF,TGTGCCACCACGGACGGAGATGAAGCTTTCTTT
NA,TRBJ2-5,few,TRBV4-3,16,CASSPSRWGYQETQYF,TGCGCCAGCAGCCCCAGTCGGTGGGGTTACCAAGAGACCCAGTACTTC
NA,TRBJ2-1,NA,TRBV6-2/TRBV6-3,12,CASDGQYNEQFF,TGTGCCAGCGATGGACAGTACAATGAGCAGTTCTTC
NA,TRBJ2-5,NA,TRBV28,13,CASSLGPFGTQYF,TGTGCCAGCAGTTTAGGACCCTTCGGGACCCAGTACTTC
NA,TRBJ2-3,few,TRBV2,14,CASSVVTTGDTQYF,TGTGCCAGCAGTGTAGTCACGACGGGAGATACGCAGTATTTT
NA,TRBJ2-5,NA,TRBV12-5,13,CASGHYGGETQYF,TGTGCTAGTGGCCATTACGGGGGAGAGACCCAGTACTTC
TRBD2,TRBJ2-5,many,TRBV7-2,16,CASSSGTSGNQETQYF,TGTGCCAGCAGCTCCGGGACTAGCGGAAATCAAGAGACCCAGTACTTC
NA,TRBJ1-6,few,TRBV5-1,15,CASSLEGRDNSPLHF,TGCGCCAGCAGCTTGGAAGGCAGAGATAATTCACCCCTCCACTTT
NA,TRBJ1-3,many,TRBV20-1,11,CSSRSGNTIYF,TGCAGTTCCCGGTCCGGAAACACCATATATTTT
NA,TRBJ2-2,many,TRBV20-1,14,CSARKGRLTGELFF,TGCAGTGCTAGAAAGGGGCGGTTAACCGGGGAGCTGTTTTTT
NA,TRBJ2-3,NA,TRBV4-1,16,CASKFAPGGGTDTQYF,TGCGCCAGCAAATTCGCGCCGGGCGGGGGCACAGATACGCAGTATTTT
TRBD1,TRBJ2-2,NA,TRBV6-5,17,CASSYSGQGTGEAELFF,TGTGCCAGCAGTTACTCGGGACAGGGAACCGGGGAGGCGGAGCTGTTTTTT
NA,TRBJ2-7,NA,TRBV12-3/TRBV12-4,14,CASSAPIRPYEQYF,TGTGCCAGCAGTGCCCCTATCAGGCCCTACGAGCAGTACTTC
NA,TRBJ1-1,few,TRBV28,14,CASREGGAWIEAFF,TGTGCCAGCAGGGAGGGGGGGGCGTGGATTGAAGCTTTCTTT
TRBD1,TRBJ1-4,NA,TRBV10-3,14,CAITDRPDHEKLFF,TGTGCCATCACGGACAGGCCGGACCATGAAAAACTGTTTTTT
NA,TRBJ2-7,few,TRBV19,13,CASSRGLVYEQYF,TGTGCCAGTAGTAGGGGGCTGGTCTACGAGCAGTACTTC
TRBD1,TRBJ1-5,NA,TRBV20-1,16,CSASGAGGWGNQPQHF,TGCAGTGCTAGTGGAGCAGGGGGCTGGGGCAATCAGCCCCAGCATTTT
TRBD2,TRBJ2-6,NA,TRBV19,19,CASSIWTSGSLSGANVLTF,TGTGCCAGTAGTATTTGGACTAGCGGGAGTCTCTCTGGGGCCAACGTCCTGACTTTC
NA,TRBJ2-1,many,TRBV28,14,CASSLVRTYNEQFF,TGTGCCAGCAGTTTGGTACGGACCTACAATGAGCAGTTCTTC
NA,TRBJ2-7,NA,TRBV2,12,CASSALSNEQYF,TGTGCCAGCAGCGCCCTTTCCAACGAGCAGTACTTC
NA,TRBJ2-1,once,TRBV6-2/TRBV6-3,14,CASRQDSAFNEQFF,TGTGCCAGTAGGCAGGATAGCGCGTTCAATGAGCAGTTCTTC